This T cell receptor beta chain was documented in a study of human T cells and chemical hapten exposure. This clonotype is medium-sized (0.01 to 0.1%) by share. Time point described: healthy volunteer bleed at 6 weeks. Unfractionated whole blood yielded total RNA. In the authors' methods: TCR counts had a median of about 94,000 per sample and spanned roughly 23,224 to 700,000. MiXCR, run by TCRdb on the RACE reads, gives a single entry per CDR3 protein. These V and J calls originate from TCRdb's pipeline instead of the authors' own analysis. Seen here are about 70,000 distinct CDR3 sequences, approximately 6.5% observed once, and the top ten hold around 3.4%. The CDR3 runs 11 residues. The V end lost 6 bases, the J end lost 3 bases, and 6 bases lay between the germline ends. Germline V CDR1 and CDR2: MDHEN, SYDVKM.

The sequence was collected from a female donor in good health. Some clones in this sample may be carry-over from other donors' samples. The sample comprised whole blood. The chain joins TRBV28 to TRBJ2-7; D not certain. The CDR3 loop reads CASSLGYEQYF. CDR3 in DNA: TGTGCCAGCAGCTTAGGCTACGAGCAGTACTTC.